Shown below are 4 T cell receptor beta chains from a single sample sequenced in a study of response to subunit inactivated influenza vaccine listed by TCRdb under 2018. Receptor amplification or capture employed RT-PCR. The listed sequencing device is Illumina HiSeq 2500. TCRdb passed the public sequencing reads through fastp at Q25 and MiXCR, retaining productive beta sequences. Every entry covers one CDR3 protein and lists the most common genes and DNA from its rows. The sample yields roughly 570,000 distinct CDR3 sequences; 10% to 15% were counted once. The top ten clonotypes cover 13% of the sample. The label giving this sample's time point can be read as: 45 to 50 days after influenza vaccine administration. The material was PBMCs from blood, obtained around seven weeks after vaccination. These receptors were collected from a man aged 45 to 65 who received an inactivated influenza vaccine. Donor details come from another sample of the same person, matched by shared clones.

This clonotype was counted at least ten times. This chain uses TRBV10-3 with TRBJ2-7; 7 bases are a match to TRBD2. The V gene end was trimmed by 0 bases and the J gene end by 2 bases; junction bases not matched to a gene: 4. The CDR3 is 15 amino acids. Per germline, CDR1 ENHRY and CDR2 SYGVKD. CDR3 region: CAISESLAETYEQYF. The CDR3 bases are TGTGCCATCAGTGAGTCCCTAGCGGAAACCTACGAGCAGTACTTC.

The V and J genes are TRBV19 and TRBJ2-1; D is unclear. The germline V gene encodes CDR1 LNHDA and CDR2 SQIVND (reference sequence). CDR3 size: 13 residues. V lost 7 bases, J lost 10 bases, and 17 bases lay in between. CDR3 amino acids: CASTTQTSSEQFF. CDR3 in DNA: TGTGCCAGTACCACGCAGACCAGCTCCGAGCAGTTCTTC.

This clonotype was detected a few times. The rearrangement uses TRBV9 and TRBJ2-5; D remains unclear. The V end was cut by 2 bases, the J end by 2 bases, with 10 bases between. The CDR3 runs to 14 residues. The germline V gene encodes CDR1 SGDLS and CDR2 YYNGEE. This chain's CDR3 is CASSVGNGQETQYF. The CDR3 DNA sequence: TGTGCCAGCAGCGTGGGCAACGGACAAGAGACCCAGTACTTC.

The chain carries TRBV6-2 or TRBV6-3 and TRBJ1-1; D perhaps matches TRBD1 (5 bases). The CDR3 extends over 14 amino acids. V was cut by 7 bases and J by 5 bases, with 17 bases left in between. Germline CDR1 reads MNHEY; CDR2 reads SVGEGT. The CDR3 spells CASTITEGRTEAFF. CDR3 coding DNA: TGTGCCAGCACTATAACTGAGGGGAGAACTGAAGCTTTCTTT.